The 13 T cell receptor beta chains below all came from one sample that was sequenced in a study of cytomegalovirus exposure and HLA in healthy donors. The PCR made use of 60 Vbeta and 13 Jbeta primers. Sequenced by immunoSEQ multiplex PCR; TCRdb stores in-frame clones only, minus some. Here the sample spans some 70,000 clones, 60% to 75% being singletons. The sequenced material came from PBMCs. These receptors originate from a male donor in good health and CMV-seropositive.

CDR3 loop: CASSSADRGPYEQYF. The CDR3 coding sequence is TGTGCCAGCAGCTCCGCCGACAGGGGGCCCTACGAGCAGTACTTC. The chain links TRBV9 to TRBJ2-7; 10 nucleotides agree with TRBD1. Trimming took 4 bases from V and 2 from J; bases not matched to a gene: 6. Germline CDR1 is SGDLS and CDR2 is YYNGEE. This CDR3 comprises 15 residues.

V is TRBV10-3 and J is TRBJ1-5; D uncertain. The CDR3 contains 15 residues. Trimming pared 9 bases from V and 3 bases from J, leaving 18 bases between. The germline V gene encodes CDR1 ENHRY and CDR2 SYGVKD. The CDR3 spells CAIASGQANNQPQHF. CDR3 bases: TGTGCCATTGCCTCTGGTCAGGCTAACAATCAGCCCCAGCATTTT.

This chain uses TRBV27 with TRBJ2-3, with TRBD2 as a possible D gene (6 bases). V lost 8 bases and J 2 bases, leaving 17 bases between the germline ends. Germline V CDR1 and CDR2: MNHEY, SMNVEV (reference sequence). The CDR3 consists of 15 residues. The DNA for the CDR3 is TGTGCCAGCTCCTATACGGGACTCGTCACAGATACGCAGTATTTT. Translation gives CASSYTGLVTDTQYF.

There are a few counts of this clone. The V and J genes are TRBV27 and TRBJ2-1; 14 nucleotides align to TRBD2. The CDR3 consists of 17 residues. V was pared by 4 bases and J by 0 bases, with 2 bases of the junction left unmatched. Per germline, CDR1 MNHEY and CDR2 SMNVEV (reference sequence). The CDR3 DNA follows: TGTGCCAGCAGTTGGACTAGCGGGGGGCTCTCCTACAATGAGCAGTTCTTC. Translation: CASSWTSGGLSYNEQFF.

The sample holds a few counts of this clone. The rearrangement joins TRBV4-1 to TRBJ2-1; D unresolved. V was clipped by 0 bases and J by 12 bases, with 9 bases between them. Germline CDR1 is MGHRA and CDR2 is YSYEKL. This CDR3 has 12 residues. CDR3 region: CASSQDQVPQFF. For the CDR3, the DNA is TGCGCCAGCAGCCAAGATCAGGTTCCGCAGTTCTTC.

A few counts support this clone. The J gene is TRBJ2-7, the V gene TRBV2, with a weak D call TRBD2 (5 bases). The CDR3 contains 13 residues. CDR1 and CDR2 from the germline V gene are SNHLY and FYNNEI. V was clipped by 1 base and J by 3 bases, with 7 bases between them. The CDR3 protein is CASSEGTYYEQYF. In DNA, the CDR3 is TGTGCCAGCAGTGAAGGGACTTACTACGAGCAGTACTTC.

There are a few counts of this clone. The junction and the germline gene differ at one end; a read error may be behind it. This chain joins TRBV2 and TRBJ2-7; no clear D. The CDR3 totals 10 residues. From germline, CDR1 is SNHLY and CDR2 FYNNEI. CDR3 protein: CASRFRDLNF. In DNA, the CDR3 is TGTGCCAGCAGGTTTAGAGATTTGAACTTC.

This sequence joins TRBV5-1 and TRBJ1-2; a weak D match, TRBD1 (6 bases). Germline-derived CDR1 and CDR2 are SGHRS and YFSETQ. The V end lost 3 bases, the J end lost 5 bases, and 8 bases lay between the germline ends. CDR3 size: 12 residues. The CDR3 nucleotides read TGCGCCAGCAGCTCACAGGGATATGGCTACACCTTC. Residues: CASSSQGYGYTF.

This chain joins TRBV28 and TRBJ2-3; 15 bases line up with TRBD2. The CDR3 spans 17 residues. The V gene's germline CDR1 is MDHEN and CDR2 SYDVKM. J gave up 5 bases and V 4 bases, and 7 bases lay outside the gene matches. The CDR3 protein is CASSSGLAGGHKDTQYF. The DNA for the CDR3 is TGTGCCAGCAGTTCCGGACTAGCGGGGGGGCATAAAGATACGCAGTATTTT.

This clone has only a few counts. The genes are TRBV6-4 and TRBJ1-1; D remains ambiguous. Germline lookup yields CDR1 MRHNA and CDR2 SNTAGT. The ends were cut back, 4 bases at V and 8 bases at J, with 8 bases in the middle. This CDR3 comprises 11 residues. The CDR3 protein is CASSGGGEAFF. CDR3 coding DNA: TGTGCCAGCAGTGGTGGAGGCGAAGCTTTCTTT.

CDR3 residues: CASSPSLAGGKNEQYF. CDR3 coding DNA: TGCGCCAGCAGCCCCTCGCTAGCGGGAGGTAAAAACGAGCAGTACTTC. This rearrangement joins TRBV5-1 to TRBJ2-5; 11 bases are shared with TRBD2. The last part of the DNA fits TRBJ2-7 better; the J call may be wrong. CDR3 length equals 16 residues. Germline values: CDR1 SGHRS, CDR2 YFSETQ.

The V and J genes are TRBV2 and TRBJ2-3; 13 nucleotides align to TRBD2. V gave up 8 bases and J gave up 4 bases; unmatched junction bases: 6. Per the germline V gene, CDR1 is SNHLY and CDR2 is FYNNEI. This CDR3 is built from 15 residues. The CDR3 DNA sequence: TGTGCCAGCCGACTAGCGGGAGGTCTTTCAGATACGCAGTATTTT. It yields the protein CASRLAGGLSDTQYF.

The rearrangement joins TRBV7-2 to TRBJ2-3; 10 bases match TRBD2. The V gene end was trimmed by 5 bases and the J gene end by 3 bases; junction bases not matched to a gene: 8. Germline V gives CDR1 SGHTA, CDR2 FQGNSA. The CDR3 is 16 amino acids. CDR3: CASSLRLAGSTDTQYF. The CDR3 nucleotides read TGTGCCAGCAGCCTGCGACTAGCGGGCTCTACAGATACGCAGTATTTT.